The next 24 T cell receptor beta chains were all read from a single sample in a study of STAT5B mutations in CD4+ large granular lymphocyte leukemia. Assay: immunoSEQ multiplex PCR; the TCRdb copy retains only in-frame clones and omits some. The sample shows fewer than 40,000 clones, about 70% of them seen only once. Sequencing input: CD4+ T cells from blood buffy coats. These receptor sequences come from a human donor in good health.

The CDR3 DNA is TGCGCCAGCGCCGGGACAGGGAACAACGAGCAGTACTTC. This encodes CASAGTGNNEQYF. The chain couples TRBV4-1 to TRBJ2-7, with TRBD1 identical over 9 bases. CDR1 is MGHRA, CDR2 YSYEKL, per germline. The CDR3 sequence is 13 residues long. J lost 5 bases, V lost 8 bases, and 7 bases had no gene match.

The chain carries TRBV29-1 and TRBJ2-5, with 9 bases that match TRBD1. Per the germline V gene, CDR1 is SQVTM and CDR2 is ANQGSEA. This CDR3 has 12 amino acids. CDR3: CSATGGEETQYF. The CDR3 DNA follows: TGCAGTGCAACAGGGGGCGAAGAGACCCAGTACTTC.

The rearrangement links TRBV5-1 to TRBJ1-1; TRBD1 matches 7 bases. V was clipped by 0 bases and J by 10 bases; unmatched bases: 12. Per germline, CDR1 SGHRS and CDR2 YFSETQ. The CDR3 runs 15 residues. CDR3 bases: TGCGCCAGCAGCTTGGAGGGGGCCCCGGATAGGGGAGCTTTCTTT. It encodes CASSLEGAPDRGAFF.

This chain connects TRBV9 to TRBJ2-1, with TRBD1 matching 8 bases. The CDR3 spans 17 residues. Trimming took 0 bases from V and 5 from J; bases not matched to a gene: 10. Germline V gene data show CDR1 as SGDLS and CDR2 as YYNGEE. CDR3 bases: TGTGCCAGCAGCGTAGGAACCCCGGGACAGGCCCACAATGAGCAGTTCTTC. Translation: CASSVGTPGQAHNEQFF. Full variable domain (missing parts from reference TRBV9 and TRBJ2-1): DSGVTQTPKHLITATGQRVTLRCSPRSGDLSVYWYQQSLDQGLQFLIQYYNGEERAKGNILERFSAQQFPDLHSELNLSSLELGDSALYFCASSVGTPGQAHNEQFFGPGTRLTVL.

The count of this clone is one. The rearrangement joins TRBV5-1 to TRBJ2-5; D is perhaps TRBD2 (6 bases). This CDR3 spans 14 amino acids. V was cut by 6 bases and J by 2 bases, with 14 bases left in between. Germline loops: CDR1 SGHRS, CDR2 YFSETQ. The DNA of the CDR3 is TGCGCCAGCACCGGGGGACGGCCGCAAGAGACCCAGTACTTC. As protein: CASTGGRPQETQYF.

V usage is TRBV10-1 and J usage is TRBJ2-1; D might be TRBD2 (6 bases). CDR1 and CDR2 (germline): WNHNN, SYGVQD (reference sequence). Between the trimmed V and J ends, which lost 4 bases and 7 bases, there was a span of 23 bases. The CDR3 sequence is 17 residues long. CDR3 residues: CASSGGLMGGLGNEQFF. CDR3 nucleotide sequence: TGCGCCAGCAGTGGGGGTCTGATGGGAGGCCTCGGGAATGAGCAGTTCTTC.

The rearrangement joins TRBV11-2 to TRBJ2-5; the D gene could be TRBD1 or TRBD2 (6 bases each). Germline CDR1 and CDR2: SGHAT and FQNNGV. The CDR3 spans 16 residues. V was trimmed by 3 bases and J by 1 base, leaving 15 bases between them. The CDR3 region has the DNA TGTGCCAGCAGCTTTAGGGGGGCCTTTAGCCAAGAGACCCAGTACTTC. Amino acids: CASSFRGAFSQETQYF.

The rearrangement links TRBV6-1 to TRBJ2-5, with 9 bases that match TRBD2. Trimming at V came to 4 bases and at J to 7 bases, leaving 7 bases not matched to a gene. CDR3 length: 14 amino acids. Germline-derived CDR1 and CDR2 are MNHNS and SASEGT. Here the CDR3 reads CASSVSGRGGTQYF. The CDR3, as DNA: TGTGCCAGCAGTGTTAGCGGGAGAGGGGGGACCCAGTACTTC.

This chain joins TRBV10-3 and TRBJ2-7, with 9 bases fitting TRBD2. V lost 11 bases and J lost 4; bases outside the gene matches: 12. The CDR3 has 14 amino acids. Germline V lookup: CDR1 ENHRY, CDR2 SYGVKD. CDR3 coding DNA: TGTGCCCTAAGTCCGACTAGCGGTACTTACGAGCAGTACTTC. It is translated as CALSPTSGTYEQYF.

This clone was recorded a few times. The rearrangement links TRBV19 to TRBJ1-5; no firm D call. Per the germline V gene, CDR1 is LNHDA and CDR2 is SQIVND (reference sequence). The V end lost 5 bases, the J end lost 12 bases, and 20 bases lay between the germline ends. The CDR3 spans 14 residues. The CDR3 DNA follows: TGTGCCAGTAGTCTAGCGGCGAGATCGTTGGGCCAGCATTTT. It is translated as CASSLAARSLGQHF.

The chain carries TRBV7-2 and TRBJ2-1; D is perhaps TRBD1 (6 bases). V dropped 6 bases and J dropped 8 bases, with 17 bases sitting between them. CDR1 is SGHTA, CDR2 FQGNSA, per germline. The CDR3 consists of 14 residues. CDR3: CASSPRGRGDEQFF. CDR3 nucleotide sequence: TGTGCCAGCAGTCCCAGGGGTCGGGGCGATGAGCAGTTCTTC.

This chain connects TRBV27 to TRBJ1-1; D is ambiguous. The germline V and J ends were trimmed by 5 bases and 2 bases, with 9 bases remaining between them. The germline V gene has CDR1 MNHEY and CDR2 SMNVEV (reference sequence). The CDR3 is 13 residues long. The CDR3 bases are TGTGCCAGCAGTAGGACGGATAACACTGAAGCTTTCTTT. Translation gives CASSRTDNTEAFF.

CDR3 region: CASSLPTSGSGETQYF. CDR3 in DNA: TGTGCCAGCAGCTTACCGACTAGCGGGAGTGGGGAGACCCAGTACTTC. The chain uses TRBV7-9 and TRBJ2-5; 12 bases map to TRBD2. Germline V gives CDR1 SEHNR, CDR2 FQNEAQ (reference sequence). V trimming: 2 bases; J trimming: 5 bases; junction bases outside the gene matches: 6. The CDR3 contains 16 residues.

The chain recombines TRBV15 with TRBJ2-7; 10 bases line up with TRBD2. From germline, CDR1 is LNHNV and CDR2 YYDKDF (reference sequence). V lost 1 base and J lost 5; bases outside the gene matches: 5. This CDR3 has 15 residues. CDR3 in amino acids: CATSRGSGRSHEQYF. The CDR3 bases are TGTGCCACCAGCAGAGGTAGCGGGAGGTCCCACGAGCAGTACTTC.

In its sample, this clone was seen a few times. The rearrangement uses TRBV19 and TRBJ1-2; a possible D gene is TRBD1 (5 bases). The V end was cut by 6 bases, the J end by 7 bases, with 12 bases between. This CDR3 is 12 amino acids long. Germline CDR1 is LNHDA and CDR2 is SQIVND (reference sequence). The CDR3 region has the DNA TGTGCCAGTAGATTGGGGGTGTCTGGCTACACCTTC. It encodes CASRLGVSGYTF. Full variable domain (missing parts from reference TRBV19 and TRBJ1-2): DGGITQSPKYLFRKEGQNVTLSCEQNLNHDAMYWYRQDPGQGLRLIYYSQIVNDFQKGDIAEGYSVSREKKESFPLTVTSAQKNPTAFYLCASRLGVSGYTFGSGTRLTVV.

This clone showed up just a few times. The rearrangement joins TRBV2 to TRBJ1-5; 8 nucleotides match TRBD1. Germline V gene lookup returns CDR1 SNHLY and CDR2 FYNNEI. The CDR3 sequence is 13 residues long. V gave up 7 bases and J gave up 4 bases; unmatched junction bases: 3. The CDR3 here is CASMDRVNQPQHF. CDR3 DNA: TGTGCCAGCATGGACAGGGTAAATCAGCCCCAGCATTTT.

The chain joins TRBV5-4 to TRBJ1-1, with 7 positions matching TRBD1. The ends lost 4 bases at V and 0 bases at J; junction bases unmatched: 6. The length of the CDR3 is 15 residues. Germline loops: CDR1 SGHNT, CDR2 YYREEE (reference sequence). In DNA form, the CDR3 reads TGTGCCAGCAGCCCAACCACAGGGGTGAACACTGAAGCTTTCTTT. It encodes CASSPTTGVNTEAFF. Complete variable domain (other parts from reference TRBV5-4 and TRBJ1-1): ETGVTQSPTHLIKTRGQQVTLRCSSQSGHNTVSWYQQALGQGPQFIFQYYREEENGRGNFPPRFSGLQFPNYSSELNVNALELDDSALYLCASSPTTGVNTEAFFGQGTRLTVV.

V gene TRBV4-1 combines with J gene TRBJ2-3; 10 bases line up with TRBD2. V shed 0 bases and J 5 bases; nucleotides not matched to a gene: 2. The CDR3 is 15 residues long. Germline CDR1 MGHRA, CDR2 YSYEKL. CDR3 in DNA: TGCGCCAGCAGCCAAGATTGGACTAGCGGAGATACGCAGTATTTT. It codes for CASSQDWTSGDTQYF.

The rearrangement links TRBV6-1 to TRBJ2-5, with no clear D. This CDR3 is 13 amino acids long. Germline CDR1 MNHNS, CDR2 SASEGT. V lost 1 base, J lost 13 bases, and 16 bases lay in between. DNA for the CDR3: TGTGCCAGCAGTGAAGGGAGTGTCGTACCCTTGTACTTC. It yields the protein CASSEGSVVPLYF.

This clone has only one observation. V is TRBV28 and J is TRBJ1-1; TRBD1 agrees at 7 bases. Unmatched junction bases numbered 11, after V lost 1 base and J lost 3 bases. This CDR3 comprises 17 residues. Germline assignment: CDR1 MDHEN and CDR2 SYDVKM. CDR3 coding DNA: TGTGCCAGCAGTTTATATAGGACAGGACGATCACACACTGAAGCTTTCTTT. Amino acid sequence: CASSLYRTGRSHTEAFF.

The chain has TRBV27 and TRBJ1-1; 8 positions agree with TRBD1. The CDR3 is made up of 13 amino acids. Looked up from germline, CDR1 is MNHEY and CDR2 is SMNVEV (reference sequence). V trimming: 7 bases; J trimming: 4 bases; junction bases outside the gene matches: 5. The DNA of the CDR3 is TGTGCCAGCAACCCCACAGGGGGCACTGAAGCTTTCTTT. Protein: CASNPTGGTEAFF.

The CDR3 DNA sequence: TGTGCCAGCAGCTTAGCATCTAGCGGGAGAGTCACCGGGGAGCTGTTTTTT. Translation: CASSLASSGRVTGELFF. J is TRBJ2-2 and V is TRBV7-8, with 10 bases aligning to TRBD2. Looked up from germline, CDR1 is SGHVS and CDR2 is FQNEAQ. The CDR3 is made up of 17 amino acids. The V segment lost 0 bases and the J segment 4 bases; nucleotides outside the gene matches: 5.

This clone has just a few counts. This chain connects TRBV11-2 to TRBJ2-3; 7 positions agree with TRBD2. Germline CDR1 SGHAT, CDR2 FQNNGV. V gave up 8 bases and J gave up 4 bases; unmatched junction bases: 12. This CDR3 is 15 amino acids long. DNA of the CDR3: TGTGCCAGCGGGCCCTACCGACTAGCTGCAGATACGCAGTATTTT. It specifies CASGPYRLAADTQYF.

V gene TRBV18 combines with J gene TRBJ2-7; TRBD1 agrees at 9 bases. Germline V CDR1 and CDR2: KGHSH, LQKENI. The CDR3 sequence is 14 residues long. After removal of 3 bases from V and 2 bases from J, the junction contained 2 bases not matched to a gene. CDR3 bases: TGTGCCAGCTCACCGGGACAGGGACCCTACGAGCAGTACTTC. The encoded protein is CASSPGQGPYEQYF.